The 30 T cell receptor beta chains below come from one sample, sequenced in a study of blood T cell repertoires in COVID-19. The repertoire was sequenced with immunoSEQ multiplex PCR; TCRdb's copy has only in-frame clones and lacks some. The profile shows around 230,000 clones, around 89% of them singletons. The sample taken for sequencing was PBMCs or T cells enriched from blood (not recorded which). These receptors were collected from a woman aged 35 to 49 with acute COVID-19.

The J gene is TRBJ1-4, the V gene TRBV24-1; a weak D match, TRBD1 (6 bases). The CDR3 spans 14 residues. The V end lost 4 bases, the J end lost 6 bases, and 11 bases lay between the germline ends. The germline V gene encodes CDR1 KGHDR and CDR2 SFDVKD. The CDR3 region is CATSEGRGYEKLFF. DNA for the CDR3: TGTGCCACCAGTGAAGGCAGGGGTTATGAAAAACTGTTTTTT.

The gene calls are TRBV30 and TRBJ1-6; tentative D call: TRBD1 (6 bases). The CDR3 consists of 17 residues. Per germline, CDR1 GTSNPN and CDR2 SVGIG (reference sequence). The V gene lost 8 bases and the J gene lost 7 bases, with 27 bases spanning the gap. In DNA form, the CDR3 reads TGTGCCACTGGAAAGGGGGATACAGCTAGGGGGAATTCACCCCTCCACTTT. It specifies CATGKGDTARGNSPLHF.

The chain uses TRBV3-1 (or the pseudogene TRBV3-2) and TRBJ1-4, with 9 nucleotides matching TRBD1. Germline CDR1 LGHDT, CDR2 YNNKEL (reference sequence). The CDR3 is 16 amino acids. V was clipped by 5 bases and J by 7 bases; unmatched bases: 11. The CDR3 reads CASSVGIGTGLEKLFF. DNA for the CDR3: TGTGCCAGCAGCGTAGGAATTGGGACAGGGCTTGAAAAACTGTTTTTT.

This chain joins TRBV6-2 or TRBV6-3 and TRBJ2-1, with 12 bases aligning to TRBD1. The CDR3 length is 16 residues. V lost 6 bases to trimming and J lost 9 bases; unmatched junction nucleotides: 12. Per germline, CDR1 MNHEY and CDR2 SVGEGT. CDR3 sequence reads: CASSPSRDRGQSEQFF. In DNA form, the CDR3 reads TGTGCCAGCAGCCCAAGCCGGGACAGGGGGCAGTCTGAGCAGTTCTTC.

The rearrangement joins TRBV5-1 to TRBJ1-4; 7 nucleotides line up with TRBD1. The CDR3 runs 16 residues. The ends lost 0 bases at V and 3 bases at J; junction bases unmatched: 5. The germline V gene encodes CDR1 SGHRS and CDR2 YFSETQ. CDR3 DNA sequence: TGCGCCAGCAGCTTGGAGGGGGCGGTGGCTAATGAAAAACTGTTTTTT. It specifies CASSLEGAVANEKLFF. The whole variable domain, remainder taken from reference TRBV5-1 and TRBJ1-4, is KAGVTQTPRYLIKTRGQQVTLSCSPISGHRSVSWYQQTPGQGLQFLFEYFSETQRNKGNFPGRFSGRQFSNSRSEMNVSTLELGDSALYLCASSLEGAVANEKLFFGSGTQLSVL.

The J gene is TRBJ2-5, the V gene TRBV7-6, with D unclear. V was trimmed by 6 bases and J by 1 base, leaving 9 bases between them. The CDR3 sequence is 13 residues long. Germline values: CDR1 SGHVS, CDR2 FNYEAQ. The CDR3 DNA reads as TGTGCCAGCAGGTTTGTCGGCCAAGAGACCCAGTACTTC. Translating gives CASRFVGQETQYF.

The chain links TRBV27 to TRBJ1-5, with TRBD1 as a possible D gene (5 bases). V gave up 7 bases and J gave up 5 bases, with 12 bases separating them. Germline-derived CDR1 and CDR2 are MNHEY and SMNVEV (reference sequence). This CDR3 has 13 amino acids. The CDR3 coding sequence is TGTGCCAGCATAAACGACAGTTATCAGCCCCAGCATTTT. Translation gives CASINDSYQPQHF.

This chain links TRBV12-3 or TRBV12-4 with TRBJ2-2, with a weak D call TRBD1 (5 bases). With 2 bases removed from V and 6 bases from J, the gap between germline ends came to 7 bases. The CDR3 has 13 residues. CDR3 residues: CASSLMGPGELFF. For the CDR3, the DNA is TGTGCCAGCAGTTTAATGGGGCCCGGGGAGCTGTTTTTT.

Only a few counts were recorded for this clone. The chain uses TRBV5-6 and TRBJ1-6, with TRBD1 matching over 10 bases. Germline CDR1 SGHDT, CDR2 YYEEEE. CDR3 size: 15 residues. The V and J ends lost 3 bases and 6 bases, in that order; junction bases with no gene match: 3. The CDR3: CASSYGTGVNSPLHF. The CDR3 nucleotides are TGTGCCAGCAGCTACGGGACAGGGGTTAATTCACCCCTCCACTTT.

This chain connects TRBV6-2 or TRBV6-3 to TRBJ1-2, with 12 bases identical to TRBD1. The V gene's germline CDR1 is MNHEY and CDR2 SVGEGT. This CDR3 spans 19 amino acids. V shed 5 bases, J shed 1 base, and the junction held 14 bases outside the gene matches. This CDR3 is CASSDPPGQGASFNYGYTF. The CDR3 DNA sequence: TGTGCCAGCAGTGACCCGCCGGGACAGGGGGCGTCCTTTAACTATGGCTACACCTTC.

V usage is TRBV15 and J usage is TRBJ1-4, with a weak D call TRBD1 (6 bases). The germline CDR1 and CDR2 sequences are LNHNV and YYDKDF (reference sequence). Trimming took off 0 bases at V and 8 bases at J, with 19 bases between the two ends. The CDR3 totals 17 residues. CDR3 protein: CATSRDGGGPGYEKLFF. CDR3 nucleotide sequence: TGTGCCACCAGCAGAGATGGGGGGGGCCCCGGGTACGAAAAACTGTTTTTT.

V gene TRBV7-9 combines with J gene TRBJ1-5; TRBD1 matches 8 bases. Germline loops: CDR1 SEHNR, CDR2 FQNEAQ (reference sequence). CDR3 length: 13 amino acids. After removal of 4 bases from V and 6 bases from J, the junction contained 2 bases not matched to a gene. CDR3 sequence reads: CASSSQGAQPQHF. CDR3 DNA sequence: TGTGCCAGCAGCTCGCAGGGGGCTCAGCCCCAGCATTTT.

The genes are TRBV12-3 or TRBV12-4 and TRBJ2-5; D gene uncertain. Trimming took 1 base from V and 4 from J, leaving 4 bases between them. CDR3 size: 12 residues. The DNA for the CDR3 is TGTGCCAGCAGTTTAGGGGCAGAGACCCAGTACTTC. Translating gives CASSLGAETQYF.

The chain combines TRBV20-1 with TRBJ1-1, with 7 nucleotides matching TRBD1. Trimming took 3 bases from V and 5 from J; bases not matched to a gene: 6. Germline V CDR1 and CDR2: DFQATT, SNEGSKA (reference sequence). The CDR3 covers 13 residues. The CDR3 DNA is TGCAGTGCTAGTCGACAGGGCGGGACTGAAGCTTTCTTT. It yields the protein CSASRQGGTEAFF.

This chain connects TRBV7-6 to TRBJ1-4; TRBD1 is a possible D gene (5 bases). Germline CDR1 is SGHVS and CDR2 is FNYEAQ. V was shortened by 5 bases and J by 8 bases, with 12 bases between the two germline ends. The CDR3 loop spans 13 amino acids. The CDR3 nucleotides are TGTGCCAGCAGCCCAAACGGGGGAGAAAAACTGTTTTTT. It encodes CASSPNGGEKLFF. The variable domain in full, completed from reference TRBV7-6 and TRBJ1-4, reads GAGVSQSPRYKVTKRGQDVALRCDPISGHVSLYWYRQALGQGPEFLTYFNYEAQQDKSGLPNDRFSAERPEGSISTLTIQRTEQRDSAMYRCASSPNGGEKLFFGSGTQLSVL.

V and J are TRBV5-1 and TRBJ1-1, with TRBD1 identical over 8 bases. CDR3 length: 17 residues. CDR1 and CDR2 (germline): SGHRS, YFSETQ. V was pared by 4 bases and J by 1 base, with 12 bases of the junction left unmatched. CDR3 bases: TGCGCCAGCAGCCCGGGGACAGGCCTGCCAGGGAACACTGAAGCTTTCTTT. This codes for CASSPGTGLPGNTEAFF.

The chain links TRBV7-6 to TRBJ2-1; 10 bases align to TRBD2. Per germline, CDR1 SGHVS and CDR2 FNYEAQ. The CDR3 totals 16 residues. After removal of 3 bases from V and 0 bases from J, the junction contained 2 bases not matched to a gene. DNA for the CDR3: TGTGCCAGCAGCTTCCGGACTAGCGGCTCCTACAATGAGCAGTTCTTC. Amino acid sequence: CASSFRTSGSYNEQFF.

The rearrangement uses TRBV2 and TRBJ1-5; D not resolved. CDR3 length: 15 amino acids. V lost 7 bases and J lost 0, with 13 bases in between. The germline CDR1 and CDR2 sequences are SNHLY and FYNNEI. Here the CDR3 DNA reads TGTGCCAGCACGTGGACGGACTATAGCAATCAGCCCCAGCATTTT. Its translation: CASTWTDYSNQPQHF.

Remarks on this clone: This sample also contains other DNA sequences that code for the same CDR3. The chain uses TRBV4-1 and TRBJ2-1; 9 nucleotides align to TRBD2. This CDR3 has 17 amino acids. V shed 0 bases, J shed 3 bases, and the junction held 6 bases outside the gene matches. Germline V gives CDR1 MGHRA, CDR2 YSYEKL. The CDR3 region has the DNA TGCGCCAGCAGCCAAGACCCAGCGGGGGGTCTCTACAATGAGCAGTTCTTC. It codes for CASSQDPAGGLYNEQFF.

The sample holds one count of this clone. The chain combines TRBV12-5 with TRBJ1-5; D gene unclear. The V end lost 3 bases, the J end lost 7 bases, and 4 bases lay between the germline ends. The CDR3 loop spans 11 amino acids. Germline CDR1 is LGHNT and CDR2 is FRNRAP. In DNA form, the CDR3 reads TGTGCTAGTGGTTTATCGCAGCCCCAGCATTTT. Its protein is CASGLSQPQHF.

The chain uses TRBV5-1 and TRBJ2-1, with TRBD1 matching 9 bases. The ends lost 0 bases at V and 9 bases at J; junction bases unmatched: 4. In germline, CDR1 is SGHRS, CDR2 YFSETQ. This CDR3 spans 14 amino acids. CDR3 residues: CASSLDTGGAEQFF. Written as DNA, the CDR3 is TGCGCCAGCAGCTTGGATACAGGGGGCGCTGAGCAGTTCTTC.

The genes are TRBV2 and TRBJ1-6; TRBD1 matches 7 bases. V shed 5 bases and J 7 bases; nucleotides not matched to a gene: 8. The CDR3 covers 15 residues. The germline gives CDR1 SNHLY, CDR2 FYNNEI. As DNA, the CDR3 is TGTGCCAGCAGTAGGCAGGGGGTTGGGAATTCACCCCTCCACTTT. Its protein is CASSRQGVGNSPLHF.

This chain uses TRBV6-2 or TRBV6-3 with TRBJ2-6, with a possible D match to TRBD1 (5 bases). This CDR3 region has 15 residues. Germline assignment: CDR1 MNHEY and CDR2 SVGEGT. The V end was cut by 4 bases, the J end by 4 bases, with 11 bases between. The DNA of the CDR3 is TGTGCCAGCAGTTCCCAGGGTTCCGGGGCCAACGTCCTGACTTTC. Residues: CASSSQGSGANVLTF.

The rearrangement links TRBV11-3 to TRBJ2-1; TRBD2 aligns across 10 bases. The CDR3 is 17 residues long. Germline CDR1 reads SGHNT; CDR2 reads YENEEA. Germline trimming cut 2 bases from V and 3 bases from J; bases unmatched to any gene: 7. CDR3: CASSLRLAGVDYNEQFF. Here the CDR3 DNA reads TGTGCCAGCAGCTTACGGCTAGCGGGAGTTGACTACAATGAGCAGTTCTTC.

J is TRBJ1-3 and V is TRBV24-1, with 9 bases identical to TRBD1. Trimming took 6 bases from V and 7 from J; bases not matched to a gene: 6. Germline loops: CDR1 KGHDR, CDR2 SFDVKD. The CDR3 length is 14 residues. The CDR3 DNA reads as TGTGCCACCAGTAAGGGACAGGGTAGCAACACCATATATTTT. Translating it yields CATSKGQGSNTIYF.

The chain employs TRBV9 and TRBJ2-3; 9 nucleotides align to TRBD2. The CDR3 consists of 16 residues. Trimming cost V 5 bases and J 0 bases; bases outside gene matches: 7. In germline, CDR1 is SGDLS, CDR2 YYNGEE. The CDR3 protein is CASRPAGGGSTDTQYF. The CDR3 nucleotides read TGTGCCAGCAGACCCGCGGGAGGGGGTAGCACAGATACGCAGTATTTT.

V usage is TRBV11-2 and J usage is TRBJ1-1, with D tentatively TRBD1 (5 bases). Germline V CDR1 and CDR2: SGHAT, FQNNGV. The ends were cut back, 3 bases at V and 1 base at J, with 9 bases in the middle. The CDR3 sequence is 14 residues long. The CDR3 DNA is TGTGCCAGCAGCTTTTGGGGGGGGAACACTGAAGCTTTCTTT. Encoded protein: CASSFWGGNTEAFF.

Concerning this clone itself: A read error may produce the germline difference seen at one junction end. The chain joins TRBV5-7 to TRBJ1-6; D may be TRBD1 (5 bases). TRBV5-7 is annotated as an ORF whose role is uncertain. The CDR3 contains 10 residues. The CDR3 DNA reads TGTGCCAGCAGCACATGCGGGACGAACTTT. Amino acids: CASSTCGTNF.

V gene TRBV6-2 or TRBV6-3 combines with J gene TRBJ1-6; D is ambiguous. Trimming cost V 4 bases and J 7 bases, with 14 bases left between them. CDR3 length equals 15 residues. Germline V gene data show CDR1 as MNHEY and CDR2 as SVGEGT. The chain's CDR3 is CASSSGRRMNSPLHF. Written as DNA, the CDR3 is TGTGCCAGCAGTTCTGGTCGGAGAATGAATTCACCCCTCCACTTT.

The chain employs TRBV9 and TRBJ2-2; 8 nucleotides line up with TRBD2. With 0 bases clipped from V and 4 bases from J, the junction kept 11 bases outside the gene matches. CDR3 length equals 18 residues. Germline V gene lookup returns CDR1 SGDLS and CDR2 YYNGEE. For the CDR3, the DNA is TGTGCCAGCAGCGTAGGTACCGGGACTAGGGGGAGCACCGGGGAGCTGTTTTTT. Translation gives CASSVGTGTRGSTGELFF. Full variable domain (rest looked up from reference TRBV9 and TRBJ2-2): DSGVTQTPKHLITATGQRVTLRCSPRSGDLSVYWYQQSLDQGLQFLIQYYNGEERAKGNILERFSAQQFPDLHSELNLSSLELGDSALYFCASSVGTGTRGSTGELFFGEGSRLTVL.